The source of this T cell receptor (beta chain) is a study of T-cell memory formation after mild COVID-19. Whole-study findings and limits: The CD4+ clones that contracted clustered mainly within CM and EM, and the CD8+ clones concentrated in EMRA. The finding that pre-infection memory included some responding clones suggested that cross-reactive memory joined.

This CDR3 is built from 14 residues. Trimming removed 4 bases from V and 6 bases from J; junction bases left unmatched: 7. Per germline, CDR1 SGHRS and CDR2 YFSETQ. This clonotype was counted between two and nine times. Its antigen remains unidentified. TCR alpha and TCR beta cDNA libraries carrying sample barcodes and UMIs came from 5'RACE with constant-segment primers. TCRdb re-derived calls from the 5' RACE reads in MiXCR, one entry per CDR3 protein. The sample yields 250,000 to 350,000 distinct CDR3 sequences, approximately 19% seen once. The receptor was derived from a man between 18 and 29 years old who had mild COVID-19 (a few samples of this study predate the infection). Cell type and time point are not known. The chain uses TRBV5-1 and TRBJ2-7, with 10 bases that match TRBD1. Sequencing was carried out using PBMCs or a T cell subset sorted from them (not recorded which). CDR3 in amino acids: CASSPGQGRSEQYF. DNA of the CDR3: TGCGCCAGCAGCCCGGGACAGGGGCGGAGCGAGCAGTACTTC.